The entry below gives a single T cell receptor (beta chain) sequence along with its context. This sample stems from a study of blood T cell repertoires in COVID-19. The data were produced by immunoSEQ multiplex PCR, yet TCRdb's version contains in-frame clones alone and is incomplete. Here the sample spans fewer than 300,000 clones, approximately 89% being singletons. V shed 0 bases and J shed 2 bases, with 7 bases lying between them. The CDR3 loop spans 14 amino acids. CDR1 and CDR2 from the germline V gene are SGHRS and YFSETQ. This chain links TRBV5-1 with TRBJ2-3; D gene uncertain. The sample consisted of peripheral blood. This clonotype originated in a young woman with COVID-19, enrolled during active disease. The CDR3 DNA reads TGCGCCAGCAGCTTGGTTGGCAACACAGATACGCAGTATTTT. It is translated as CASSLVGNTDTQYF. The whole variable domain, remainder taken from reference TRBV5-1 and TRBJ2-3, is KAGVTQTPRYLIKTRGQQVTLSCSPISGHRSVSWYQQTPGQGLQFLFEYFSETQRNKGNFPGRFSGRQFSNSRSEMNVSTLELGDSALYLCASSLVGNTDTQYFGPGTRLTVL.